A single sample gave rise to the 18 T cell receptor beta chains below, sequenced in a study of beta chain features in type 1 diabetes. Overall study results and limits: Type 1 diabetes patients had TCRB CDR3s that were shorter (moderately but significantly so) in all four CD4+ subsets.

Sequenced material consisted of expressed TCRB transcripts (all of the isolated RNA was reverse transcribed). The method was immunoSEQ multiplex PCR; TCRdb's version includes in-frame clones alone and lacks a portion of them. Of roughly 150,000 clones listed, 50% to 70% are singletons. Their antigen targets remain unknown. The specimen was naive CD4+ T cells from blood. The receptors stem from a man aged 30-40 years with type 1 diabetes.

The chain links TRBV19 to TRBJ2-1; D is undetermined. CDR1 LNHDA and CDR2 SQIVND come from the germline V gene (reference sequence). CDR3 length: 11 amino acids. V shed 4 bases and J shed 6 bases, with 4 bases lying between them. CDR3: CASSSPNEQFF. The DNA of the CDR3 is TGTGCCAGTAGTAGTCCCAATGAGCAGTTCTTC.

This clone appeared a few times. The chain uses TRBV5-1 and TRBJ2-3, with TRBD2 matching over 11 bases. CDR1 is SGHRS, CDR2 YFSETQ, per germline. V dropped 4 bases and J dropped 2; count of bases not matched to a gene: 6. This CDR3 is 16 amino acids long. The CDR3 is CASSPGLAAITDTQYF. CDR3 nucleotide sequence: TGCGCCAGCAGCCCGGGACTAGCGGCGATCACAGATACGCAGTATTTT.

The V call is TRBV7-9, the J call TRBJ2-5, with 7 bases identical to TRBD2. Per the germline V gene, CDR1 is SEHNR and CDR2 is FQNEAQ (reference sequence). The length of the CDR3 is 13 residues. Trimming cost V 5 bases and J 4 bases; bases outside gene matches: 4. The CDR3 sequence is CASSPTSLETQYF. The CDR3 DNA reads TGTGCCAGCAGCCCGACTAGCCTAGAGACCCAGTACTTC.

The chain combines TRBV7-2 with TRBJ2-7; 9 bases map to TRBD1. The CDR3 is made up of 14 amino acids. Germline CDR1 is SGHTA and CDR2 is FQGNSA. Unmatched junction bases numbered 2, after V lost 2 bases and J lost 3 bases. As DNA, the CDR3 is TGTGCCAGCAGCTTACGGGACAGGGTCTACGAGCAGTACTTC. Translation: CASSLRDRVYEQYF.

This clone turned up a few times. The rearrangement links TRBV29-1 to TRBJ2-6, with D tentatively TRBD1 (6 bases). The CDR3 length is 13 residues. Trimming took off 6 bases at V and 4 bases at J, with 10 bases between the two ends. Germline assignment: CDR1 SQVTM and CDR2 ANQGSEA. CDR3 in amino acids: CSVAGQGANVLTF. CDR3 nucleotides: TGCAGCGTCGCCGGACAGGGGGCCAACGTCCTGACTTTC.

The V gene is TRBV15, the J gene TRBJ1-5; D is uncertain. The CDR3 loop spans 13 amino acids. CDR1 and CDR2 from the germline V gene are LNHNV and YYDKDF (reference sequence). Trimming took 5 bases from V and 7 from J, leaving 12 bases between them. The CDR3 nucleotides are TGTGCCACCAGCGAACCCCCCAGGCAGCCCCAGCATTTT. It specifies CATSEPPRQPQHF.

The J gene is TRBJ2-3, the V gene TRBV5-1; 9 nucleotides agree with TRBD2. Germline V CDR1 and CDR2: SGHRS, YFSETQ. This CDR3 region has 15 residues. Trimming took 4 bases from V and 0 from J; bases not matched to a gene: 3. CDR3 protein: CASSPSGASTDTQYF. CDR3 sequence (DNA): TGCGCCAGCAGCCCTAGCGGGGCTAGCACAGATACGCAGTATTTT.

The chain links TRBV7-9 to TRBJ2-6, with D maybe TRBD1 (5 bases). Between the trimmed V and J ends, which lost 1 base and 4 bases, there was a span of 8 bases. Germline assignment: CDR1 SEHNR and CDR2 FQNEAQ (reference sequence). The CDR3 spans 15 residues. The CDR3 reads CASSLEGAGANVLTF. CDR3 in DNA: TGTGCCAGCAGCTTAGAAGGGGCCGGGGCCAACGTCCTGACTTTC.

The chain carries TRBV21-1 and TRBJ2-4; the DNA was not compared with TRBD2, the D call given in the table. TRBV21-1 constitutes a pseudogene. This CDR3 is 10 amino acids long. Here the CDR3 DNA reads TGTGCCAGCACTTTAAACATTCAGTACTTC. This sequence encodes CASTLNIQYF.

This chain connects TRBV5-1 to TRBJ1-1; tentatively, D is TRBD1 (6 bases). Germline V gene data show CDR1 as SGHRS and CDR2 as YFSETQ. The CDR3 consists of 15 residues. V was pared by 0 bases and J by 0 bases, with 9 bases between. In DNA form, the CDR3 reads TGCGCCAGCAGCTTGGGATGGGACATGAACACTGAAGCTTTCTTT. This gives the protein CASSLGWDMNTEAFF.

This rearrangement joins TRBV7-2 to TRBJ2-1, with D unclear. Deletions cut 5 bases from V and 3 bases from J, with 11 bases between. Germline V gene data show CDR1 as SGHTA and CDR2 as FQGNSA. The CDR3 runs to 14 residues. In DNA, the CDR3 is TGTGCCAGCAGCCCAGGTAATGTCTACAATGAGCAGTTCTTC. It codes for CASSPGNVYNEQFF. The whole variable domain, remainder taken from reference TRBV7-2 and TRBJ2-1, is GAGVSQSPSNKVTEKGKDVELRCDPISGHTALYWYRQSLGQGLEFLIYFQGNSAPDKSGLPSDRFSAERTGGSVSTLTIQRTQQEDSAVYLCASSPGNVYNEQFFGPGTRLTVL.

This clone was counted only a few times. The CDR3 protein is CASSQRGNTEAFF. The CDR3 coding sequence is TGTGCCAGCAGCCAGAGGGGGAACACTGAAGCTTTCTTT. The chain has TRBV28 and TRBJ1-1; TRBD1 might be the D (5 bases). Germline CDR1 MDHEN, CDR2 SYDVKM. V dropped 6 bases and J dropped 1 base, with 9 bases sitting between them. The CDR3 contains 13 residues.

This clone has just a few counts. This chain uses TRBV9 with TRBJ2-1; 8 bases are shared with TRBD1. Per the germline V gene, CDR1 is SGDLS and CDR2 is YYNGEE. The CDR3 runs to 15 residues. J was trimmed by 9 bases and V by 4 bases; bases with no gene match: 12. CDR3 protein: CASSKNPGQEGEQFF. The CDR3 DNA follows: TGTGCCAGCAGCAAAAACCCGGGACAGGAGGGTGAGCAGTTCTTC.

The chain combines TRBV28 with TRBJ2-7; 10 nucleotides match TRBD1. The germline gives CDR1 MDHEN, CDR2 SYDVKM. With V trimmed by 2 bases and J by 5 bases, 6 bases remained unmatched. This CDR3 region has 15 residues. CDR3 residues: CASSLRDRGGNEQYF. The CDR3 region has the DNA TGTGCCAGCAGTTTACGGGACAGGGGTGGGAACGAGCAGTACTTC.

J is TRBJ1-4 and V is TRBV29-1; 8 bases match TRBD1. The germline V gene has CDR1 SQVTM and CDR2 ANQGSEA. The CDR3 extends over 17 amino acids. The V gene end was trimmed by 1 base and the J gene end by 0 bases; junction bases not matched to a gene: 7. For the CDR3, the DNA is TGCAGCGTTGAAGTTTGGACAGGGTCCACAACTAATGAAAAACTGTTTTTT. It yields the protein CSVEVWTGSTTNEKLFF.

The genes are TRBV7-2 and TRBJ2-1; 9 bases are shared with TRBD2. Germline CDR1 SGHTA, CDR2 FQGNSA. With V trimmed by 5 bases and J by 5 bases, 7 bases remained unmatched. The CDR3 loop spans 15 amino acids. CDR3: CASSPVAGDHNEQFF. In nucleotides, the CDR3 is TGTGCCAGCAGCCCTGTAGCGGGGGACCACAATGAGCAGTTCTTC.

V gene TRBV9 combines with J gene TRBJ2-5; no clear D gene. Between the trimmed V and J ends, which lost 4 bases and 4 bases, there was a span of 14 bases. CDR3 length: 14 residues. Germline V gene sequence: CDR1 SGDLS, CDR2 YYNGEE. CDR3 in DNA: TGTGCCAGCAGCCGTCGTGAGGTCCGAGAGACCCAGTACTTC. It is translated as CASSRREVRETQYF.

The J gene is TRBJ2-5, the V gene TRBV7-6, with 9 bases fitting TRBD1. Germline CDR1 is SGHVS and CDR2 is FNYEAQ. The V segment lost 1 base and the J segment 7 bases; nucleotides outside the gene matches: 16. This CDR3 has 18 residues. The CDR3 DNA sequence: TGTGCCAGCAGCTTAGACGTAGGCCCTGGGACAGGGCTTGGGACCCAGTACTTC. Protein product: CASSLDVGPGTGLGTQYF. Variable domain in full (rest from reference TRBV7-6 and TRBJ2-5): GAGVSQSPRYKVTKRGQDVALRCDPISGHVSLYWYRQALGQGPEFLTYFNYEAQQDKSGLPNDRFSAERPEGSISTLTIQRTEQRDSAMYRCASSLDVGPGTGLGTQYFGPGTRLLVL.